Included here is one T cell receptor (beta chain) sequence, with context. This clonotype showed up many times. The antigen this receptor binds is unknown. No much larger clonotype is one base removed from it; base qualities were not supplied. The instrument was an Illumina HiSeq 1500. TCRdb reran the public reads through fastp at Q25 and MiXCR, keeping productive beta chains. When rows share a CDR3 protein, they turn into one entry using the most common DNA and genes. The sample has almost 550,000 distinct CDR3 sequences on record, more than 15% of them singletons. 20% to 30% of the sample belongs to the ten largest clones. The sample belongs to a study of T cell repertoires in cytomegalovirus infection (dated by TCRdb to between 2018 and 2020). About the investigation overall: Donor HLA type was relevant to the analysis, as public TCR beta signatures indicated carriage of CMV infection together with the matching HLA type. Study-wide findings and limitations: Carriers of CMV infection plus the relevant HLA type were discriminated by the cumulative frequency of public TCR beta family members in the study cohort and in an independent roughly 400-donor cohort. The ex vivo response was dominated by HLA-C-restricted CMV-specific TCR beta clonotypes, which also provided the single most frequent clonotype in two of eight donors.

The V end loses 2 bases and the J end loses 5 bases, and a stretch of 18 bases separates them. The CDR3 goes from the cysteine to the phenylalanine over 16 residues. Only the CDR3 DNA stays, 48 bases, in frame from base 1. Taken from the germline V gene, the CDR1 and CDR2 loops are MNHEY and SVGAGI. The origin of this receptor is a human donor in good health (CMV status not recorded). Some clones in this sample may be carry-over from other donors' samples. What was sequenced was CD8+ T cells from PBMCs. This sequence uses TRBV6-5 and TRBJ1-1, and possibly TRBD1, on 6 matching bases. The DNA sequence is as follows: TGTGCCAGCAGTTACGAGCCAGGGGAGGGTGGTACTGAAGCTTTCTTT. Translated, it gives CASSYEPGEGGTEAFF.